This entry features one T cell receptor beta chain sequence. What it recognizes is unknown. Cells were stimulated with CMV-infected fibroblast lysates at 8 to 10 ug/mL. CD40L/CD69 double-negative CD45RO-high memory CD4+ T cells were collected. Inclusion required CMV-positive serology and CD4+ counts above 400 cells/uL. The libraries were made with immunoSEQ version 4 in survey mode. The method was immunoSEQ multiplex PCR; TCRdb's version includes in-frame clones alone and lacks a portion of them. This sample has 25,000 to 35,000 clones; roughly 75% occur once, and the top ten carry 0.75% to 0.95%. This sample stems from a study of persistence of HIV-infected CD4 T cells. Study background: Median time on suppressive ART was around 8 years. Study-level points and caveats: Rare CMV-responding cells carrying HIV-1 proviruses were not analyzed separately for TCR.

This specimen was CD4+ T cells sorted from PBMCs after roughly 19-hour stimulation, taken from a patient who received antiretroviral therapy. The TCR sequence derives from an adult woman with HIV who was CMV-seropositive.

The CDR3 spells CASSQAGSNQPQHF. CDR3 nucleotide sequence: TGTGCCAGCAGCCAGGCGGGAAGCAATCAGCCCCAGCATTTT. This chain links TRBV16 with TRBJ1-5; D uncertain. Germline lookup yields CDR1 KGHSY and CDR2 FQNENV. CDR3 size: 14 residues. V was trimmed by 3 bases and J by 1 base, leaving 7 bases between them.